These 2 T cell receptor beta chains originate from one sample sequenced in a study of post-analysis software for immune sequencing data. Whole-study results and caveats: Controls showed lower frequencies than patients for roughly five TRBV segments, and TRBV5-6, TRBV5-1 and TRBV20-1 were among these.

Unique molecular identifiers were present in the TCR beta cDNA libraries. MiXCR was run by TCRdb on the PCR reads, yielding one entry per CDR3 protein. The data hold approximately 260,000 distinct CDR3 sequences, with less than 40% observed a single time. The antigens of these receptors remain unknown. Input material: blood. The receptors shown here come from a girl aged 5-17 years with multiple sclerosis.

The rearrangement links TRBV12-3 or TRBV12-4 to TRBJ1-5, with D maybe TRBD1 (6 bases). Trimming pared 3 bases from V and 3 bases from J, leaving 9 bases between. The CDR3 contains 14 residues. CDR3 DNA: TGTGCCAGCAGTTTTAGGGACACCAATCAGCCCCAGCATTTT. It specifies CASSFRDTNQPQHF.

The V gene is TRBV10-3, the J gene TRBJ2-1; 10 positions agree with TRBD2. Losses at the gene ends were 4 bases for V and 0 bases for J; bases not matched to a gene: 9. Germline CDR1 is ENHRY and CDR2 is SYGVKD. The CDR3 is 18 amino acids. The CDR3 reads CAISGIAGGLSSYNEQFF. The DNA of the CDR3 is TGTGCCATCAGTGGGATAGCGGGAGGACTAAGCTCCTACAATGAGCAGTTCTTC.